These T cell receptor beta chains were read from a single sample in a study of blood T cell repertoires in COVID-19. The data were produced by immunoSEQ multiplex PCR, yet TCRdb's version contains in-frame clones alone and is incomplete. The table includes about 210,000 clones, 75% to 90% detected once. The sample comprised peripheral blood. These receptors originate from a middle-aged woman with acute or convalescent COVID-19. Each CDR3 is given with its conserved first and last residue. D genes are given only for firm matches. Expanded clones are given a class, and other clones once, few, many or no size at all.

v_call	j_call	clone_size	d_call	cdr3_nt	cdr3_aa
TRBV6-5	TRBJ1-5	.	.	TGTGCCAGCAGTTGGCAGGAAAATCAGCCCCAGCATTTT	CASSWQENQPQHF
TRBV7-2	TRBJ1-2	.	.	TGTGCCAGCAGCCAGGGGCCAGGCGACTTAAACTATGGCTACACCTTC	CASSQGPGDLNYGYTF
TRBV2	TRBJ1-3	.	.	TGTGCCAGCAGCGGAGGGGCCGCTGGAAACACCATATATTTT	CASSGGAAGNTIYF
TRBV2	TRBJ2-1	.	TRBD2	TGTGCCAGCAGCGGTGGGGGACTAGCGAACTTGGGGTTCTTC	CASSGGGLANLGFF
TRBV12-3/TRBV12-4	TRBJ1-3	.	.	TGTGCCAGCAGGGTAGAAGGAAACACCATATATTTT	CASRVEGNTIYF
TRBV10-3	TRBJ1-5	.	.	TGTGCCATCAGTGAGGGCAGGGACAATCAGCCCCAGCATTTT	CAISEGRDNQPQHF
TRBV7-8	TRBJ2-5	.	TRBD1	TGTGCCAGCAGCTTGATGACAGGGATAGAGACCCAGTACTTC	CASSLMTGIETQYF
TRBV5-6	TRBJ2-5	.	.	TGTGCCAGCAGCTTGAAGGTCAGGGGAGAGACCCAGTACTTC	CASSLKVRGETQYF
TRBV6-4	TRBJ2-2	many	.	TGTGCCAGCAGCACAGGGTCCGACACCGGGGAGCTGTTTTTT	CASSTGSDTGELFF
TRBV4-2	TRBJ1-2	.	.	TGTGCCAGCAGCCAGGGCTCAGCTAACTATGGCTACACCTTC	CASSQGSANYGYTF